These 21 T cell receptor beta chains were all obtained from the same sample, sequenced in a study of T cells expressing NK-cell markers. TCRdb re-called the 5' RACE reads; one entry per CDR3 protein, DNA not given. The repertoire table contains roughly 390,000 distinct CDR3 sequences. The sequencing sample was made of blood T cells: a sorted CD56 or NKG2C T cell subset, CD4+ or CD8+ T cells, or bulk PBMC T cells (not recorded which). These receptors all come from a man aged 18-75 years in good health.

This sequence joins TRBV7-9 and TRBJ1-1. CDR3 length: 13 amino acids. In germline, CDR1 is SEHNR, CDR2 FQNEAQ (reference sequence). CDR3 sequence: CASSRTDGSEAFF.

The rearrangement joins TRBV3-1 to TRBJ2-1; as DNA is missing, the TRBD2 call by TCRdb cannot be tested. The germline CDR1 and CDR2 sequences are LGHDT and YNNKEL (reference sequence). CDR3 length: 16 amino acids. CDR3 in amino acids: CASSRISGGVGREQFF.

J is TRBJ2-7 and V is TRBV28. CDR1 is MDHEN and CDR2 is SYDVKM in the germline V gene. The CDR3 contains 13 residues. CDR3 region: CASTRQGTYEQYF.

The chain links TRBV5-1 to TRBJ1-2; TCRdb names TRBD1, which stays unverified in the absence of DNA. CDR3 length equals 13 residues. Germline V CDR1 and CDR2: SGHRS, YFSETQ. The CDR3 spells CASNKGSSYGYTF.

The genes are TRBV12-5 and TRBJ2-5. Germline values: CDR1 LGHNT, CDR2 FRNRAP. There are 14 residues in the CDR3. The chain's CDR3 is CASGLDPEQETQYF.

The chain has TRBV12-3 or TRBV12-4 and TRBJ2-1; TCRdb picks TRBD2, but there is no DNA to check that call. This CDR3 region has 18 residues. CDR3 residues: CASSLAVWRGGLWNEQFF.

This sequence joins TRBV5-1 and TRBJ2-3; without DNA, the TCRdb call of TRBD1 cannot be checked. Germline V gene data show CDR1 as SGHRS and CDR2 as YFSETQ. The CDR3 consists of 14 residues. The CDR3 reads CASGAGTGVDTQYF.

The gene calls are TRBV27 and TRBJ2-2; TCRdb reports TRBD2, a call that lacks DNA to check it against. Germline V gene sequence: CDR1 MNHEY, CDR2 SMNVEV (reference sequence). The CDR3 length is 15 residues. The CDR3 sequence is CASSLRRLDNGELFF.

The chain couples TRBV20-1 to TRBJ1-3. The length of the CDR3 is 14 residues. Germline values: CDR1 DFQATT, CDR2 SNEGSKA (reference sequence). This CDR3 reads CSARKTVSGNTIYF.

V gene TRBV20-1 combines with J gene TRBJ1-1; TCRdb lists TRBD1, though no DNA is available to test this call. Germline CDR1 is DFQATT and CDR2 is SNEGSKA (reference sequence). This CDR3 is 13 amino acids long. The CDR3 here is CSAPGGQSVEAFF.

The chain recombines TRBV7-2 with TRBJ2-3; with no DNA, the TCRdb D assignment of TRBD1 cannot be verified. The CDR3 sequence is 15 residues long. Germline-derived CDR1 and CDR2 are SGHTA and FQGNSA. The CDR3 here is CASSFRVGAGDTQYF.

The chain carries TRBV20-1 and TRBJ2-7; TCRdb proposes TRBD2, but this gene call is untestable without DNA. This CDR3 is built from 19 residues. Germline values: CDR1 DFQATT, CDR2 SNEGSKA (reference sequence). This CDR3 is CSATSRLGTSGGMSYEQYF.

The chain joins TRBV11-2 to TRBJ2-7; TCRdb reports TRBD1, a call that lacks DNA to check it against. This CDR3 has 15 amino acids. Germline CDR1 SGHAT, CDR2 FQNNGV. This CDR3 is CASSWSQGVTYEQYF.

The V gene is TRBV2, the J gene TRBJ2-1; TCRdb indicates TRBD2, and absent DNA this call remains unverified. Germline V CDR1 and CDR2: SNHLY, FYNNEI. The CDR3 has 14 amino acids. CDR3 in amino acids: CASSRGLAGPEQFF.

The gene calls are TRBV12-3 or TRBV12-4 and TRBJ2-1; the D call from TCRdb, TRBD1, cannot be confirmed without DNA. The CDR3 length is 14 residues. CDR3 loop: CASSPRETSDEQFF.

The chain has TRBV19 and TRBJ2-1; TCRdb returns TRBD2, unconfirmable since there is no DNA. This CDR3 spans 16 amino acids. From germline, CDR1 is LNHDA and CDR2 SQIVND (reference sequence). The CDR3 protein is CASSVRAGLSYNEQFF.

V is TRBV20-1 and J is TRBJ1-6; TCRdb names TRBD1, which stays unverified in the absence of DNA. This CDR3 is built from 12 residues. Germline V gene data show CDR1 as DFQATT and CDR2 as SNEGSKA (reference sequence). CDR3: CSGGDPDSPLHF.

The chain carries TRBV6-1 and TRBJ2-3; TCRdb selects TRBD2, and the lack of DNA leaves this call unchecked. Germline CDR1 and CDR2: MNHNS and SASEGT. This CDR3 has 15 residues. CDR3 protein: CASRQYGGGAGEQYF.

The rearrangement links TRBV5-4 to TRBJ2-3; TCRdb calls TRBD1, which cannot be checked without DNA. The CDR3 sequence is 16 residues long. CDR1 and CDR2 (germline): SGHNT, YYREEE (reference sequence). CDR3 in amino acids: CASSPGQGARADTQYF.

This chain uses TRBV11-1 with TRBJ2-3; TCRdb returns TRBD2, unconfirmable since there is no DNA. Germline loops: CDR1 SGHAT, CDR2 FQDESV (reference sequence). CDR3 length: 17 amino acids. The CDR3 loop reads CASSLGGRGGSTDTQYF.

The chain links TRBV4-1 to TRBJ2-7; the D call of TRBD1 rests on TCRdb alone, since no DNA is present to check it. The CDR3 has 14 amino acids. Germline loops: CDR1 MGHRA, CDR2 YSYEKL. CDR3: CASSQPRTGDEQYF.